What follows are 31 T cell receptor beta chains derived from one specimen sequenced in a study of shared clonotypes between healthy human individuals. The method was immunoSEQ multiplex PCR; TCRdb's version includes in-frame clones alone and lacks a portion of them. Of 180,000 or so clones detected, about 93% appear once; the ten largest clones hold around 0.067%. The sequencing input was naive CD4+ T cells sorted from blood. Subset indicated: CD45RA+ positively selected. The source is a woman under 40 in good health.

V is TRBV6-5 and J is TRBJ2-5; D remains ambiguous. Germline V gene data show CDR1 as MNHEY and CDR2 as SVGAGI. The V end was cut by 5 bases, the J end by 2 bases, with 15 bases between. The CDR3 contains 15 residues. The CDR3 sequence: CASSAGGTSQETQYF. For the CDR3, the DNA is TGTGCCAGCAGTGCAGGTGGTACTTCGCAAGAGACCCAGTACTTC.

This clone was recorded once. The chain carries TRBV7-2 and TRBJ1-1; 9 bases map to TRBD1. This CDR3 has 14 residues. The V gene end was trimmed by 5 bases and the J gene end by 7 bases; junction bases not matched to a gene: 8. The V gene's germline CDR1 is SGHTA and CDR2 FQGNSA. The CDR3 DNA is TGTGCCAGCAGCCCATCCCCGGGACAGGGTGAAGCTTTCTTT. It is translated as CASSPSPGQGEAFF.

CDR3 DNA sequence: TGTGCCAGCGGAAGTGGGGAGGGCCTCTACAATGAGCAGTTCTTC. Encoded protein: CASGSGEGLYNEQFF. V and J are TRBV2 and TRBJ2-1; the match to TRBD2 covers 7 bases. V lost 8 bases to trimming and J lost 3 bases; unmatched junction nucleotides: 10. Per germline, CDR1 SNHLY and CDR2 FYNNEI. The CDR3 spans 15 residues.

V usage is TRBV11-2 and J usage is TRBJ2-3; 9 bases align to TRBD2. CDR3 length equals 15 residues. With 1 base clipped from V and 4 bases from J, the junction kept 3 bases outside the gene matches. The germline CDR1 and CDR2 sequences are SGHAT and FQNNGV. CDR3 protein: CASSLVGLAADTQYF. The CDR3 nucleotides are TGTGCCAGCAGCTTAGTGGGACTAGCCGCAGATACGCAGTATTTT.

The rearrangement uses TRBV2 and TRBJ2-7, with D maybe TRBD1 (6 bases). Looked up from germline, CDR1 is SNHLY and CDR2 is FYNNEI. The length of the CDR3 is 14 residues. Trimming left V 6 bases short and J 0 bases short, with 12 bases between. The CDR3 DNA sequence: TGTGCCAGCAGCCGGGACACCTACTCCTACGAGCAGTACTTC. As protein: CASSRDTYSYEQYF.

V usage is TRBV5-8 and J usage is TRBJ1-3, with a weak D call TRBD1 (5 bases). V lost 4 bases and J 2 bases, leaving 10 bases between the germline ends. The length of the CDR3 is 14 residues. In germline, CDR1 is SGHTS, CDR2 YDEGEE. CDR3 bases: TGTGCCAGCAGCACAAGACAGCCTGGAAACACCATATATTTT. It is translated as CASSTRQPGNTIYF.

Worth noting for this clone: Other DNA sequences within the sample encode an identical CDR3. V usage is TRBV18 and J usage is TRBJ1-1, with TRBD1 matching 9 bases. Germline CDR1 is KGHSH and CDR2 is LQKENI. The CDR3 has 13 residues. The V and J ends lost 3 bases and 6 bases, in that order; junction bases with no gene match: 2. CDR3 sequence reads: CASSPDRGSEAFF. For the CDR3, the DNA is TGTGCCAGCTCACCCGACAGGGGGTCTGAAGCTTTCTTT.

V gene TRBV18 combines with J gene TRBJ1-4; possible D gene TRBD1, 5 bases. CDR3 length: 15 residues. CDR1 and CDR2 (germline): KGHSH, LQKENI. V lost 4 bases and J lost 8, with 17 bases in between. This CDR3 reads CASSLNPASGEKLFF. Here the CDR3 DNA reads TGTGCCAGCTCACTAAACCCGGCCTCAGGGGAAAAACTGTTTTTT.

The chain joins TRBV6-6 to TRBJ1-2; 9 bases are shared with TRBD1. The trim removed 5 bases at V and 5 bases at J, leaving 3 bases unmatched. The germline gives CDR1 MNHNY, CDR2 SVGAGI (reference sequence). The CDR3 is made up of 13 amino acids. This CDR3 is CASSLDRGYGYTF. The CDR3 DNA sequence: TGTGCCAGCAGTCTCGACAGGGGGTATGGCTACACCTTC.

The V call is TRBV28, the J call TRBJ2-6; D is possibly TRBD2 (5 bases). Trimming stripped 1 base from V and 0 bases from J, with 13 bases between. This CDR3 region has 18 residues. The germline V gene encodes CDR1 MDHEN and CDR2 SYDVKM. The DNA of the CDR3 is TGTGCCAGCAGTTTATTTGGAGGAATGATCTCTGGGGCCAACGTCCTGACTTTC. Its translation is CASSLFGGMISGANVLTF. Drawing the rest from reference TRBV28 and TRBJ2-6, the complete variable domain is DVKVTQSSRYLVKRTGEKVFLECVQDMDHENMFWYRQDPGLGLRLIYFSYDVKMKEKGDIPEGYSVSREKKERFSLILESASTNQTSMYLCASSLFGGMISGANVLTFGAGSRLTVL.

The CDR3 sequence is CASSSGRWLSSYEQYF. DNA for the CDR3: TGTGCCAGCAGCTCCGGGAGGTGGCTCAGCTCCTACGAGCAGTACTTC. The genes are TRBV7-2 and TRBJ2-7, with 7 positions matching TRBD2. The ends lost 4 bases at V and 0 bases at J; junction bases unmatched: 9. CDR1 SGHTA and CDR2 FQGNSA come from the germline V gene. The CDR3 totals 16 residues.

DNA for the CDR3: TGTGCCAGCAGTTGGACAGGGGGCGGCTACACCTTC. It codes for CASSWTGGGYTF. The V and J genes are TRBV28 and TRBJ1-2, with 11 bases lining up with TRBD1. This CDR3 is built from 12 residues. V dropped 4 bases and J dropped 8; count of bases not matched to a gene: 0. Germline lookup yields CDR1 MDHEN and CDR2 SYDVKM.

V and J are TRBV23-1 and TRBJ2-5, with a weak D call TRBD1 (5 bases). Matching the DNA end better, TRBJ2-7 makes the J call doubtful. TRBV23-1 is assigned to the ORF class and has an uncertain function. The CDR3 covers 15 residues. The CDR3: CASSQSKQGGYEQYF. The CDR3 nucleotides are TGCGCCAGCAGTCAATCGAAGCAGGGCGGTTACGAGCAGTACTTC.

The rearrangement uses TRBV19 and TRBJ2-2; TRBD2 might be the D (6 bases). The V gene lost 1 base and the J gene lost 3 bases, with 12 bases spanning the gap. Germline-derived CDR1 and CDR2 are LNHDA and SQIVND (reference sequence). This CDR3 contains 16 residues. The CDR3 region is CASSIGTGGYTGELFF. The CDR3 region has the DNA TGTGCCAGTAGTATAGGGACTGGAGGGTACACCGGGGAGCTGTTTTTT.

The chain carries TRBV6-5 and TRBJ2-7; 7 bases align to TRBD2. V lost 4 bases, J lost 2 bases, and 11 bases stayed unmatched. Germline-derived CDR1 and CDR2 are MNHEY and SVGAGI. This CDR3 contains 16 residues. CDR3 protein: CASSSGVAGEPYEQYF. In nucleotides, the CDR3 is TGTGCCAGCAGTTCCGGGGTGGCGGGAGAACCCTACGAGCAGTACTTC.

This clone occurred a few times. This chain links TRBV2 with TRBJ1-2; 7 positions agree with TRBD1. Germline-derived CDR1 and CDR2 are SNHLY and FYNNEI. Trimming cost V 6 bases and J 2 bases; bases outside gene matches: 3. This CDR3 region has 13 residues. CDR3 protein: CASSETGNYGYTF. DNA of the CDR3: TGTGCCAGCAGCGAGACAGGGAACTATGGCTACACCTTC.

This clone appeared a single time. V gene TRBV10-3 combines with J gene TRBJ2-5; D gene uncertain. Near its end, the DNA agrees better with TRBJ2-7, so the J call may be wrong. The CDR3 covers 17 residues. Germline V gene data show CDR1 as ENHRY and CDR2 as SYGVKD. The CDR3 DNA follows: TGTGCCATCAGTGATTCCGTATTTAAGGACCTCTCCTACGAGCAGTACTTC. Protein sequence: CAISDSVFKDLSYEQYF.

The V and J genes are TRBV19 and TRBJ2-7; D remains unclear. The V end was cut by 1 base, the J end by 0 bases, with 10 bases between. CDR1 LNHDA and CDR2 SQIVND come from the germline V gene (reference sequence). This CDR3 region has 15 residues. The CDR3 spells CASSIVWAPSYEQYF. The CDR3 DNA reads TGTGCCAGTAGTATAGTGTGGGCCCCCTCCTACGAGCAGTACTTC.

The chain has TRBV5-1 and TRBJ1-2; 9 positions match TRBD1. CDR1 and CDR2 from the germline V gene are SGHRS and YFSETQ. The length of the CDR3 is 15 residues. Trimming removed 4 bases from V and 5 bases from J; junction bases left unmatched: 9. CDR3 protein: CASSQDRGDRYGYTF. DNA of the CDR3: TGCGCCAGCAGCCAGGACAGGGGAGATCGATATGGCTACACCTTC.

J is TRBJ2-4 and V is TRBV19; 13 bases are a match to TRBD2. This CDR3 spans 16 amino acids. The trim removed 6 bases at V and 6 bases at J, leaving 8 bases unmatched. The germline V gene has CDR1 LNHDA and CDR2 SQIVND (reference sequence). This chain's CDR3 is CASSKRRTSGRNIQYF. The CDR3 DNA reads TGTGCCAGTAGCAAACGAAGGACTAGCGGGAGAAACATTCAGTACTTC.

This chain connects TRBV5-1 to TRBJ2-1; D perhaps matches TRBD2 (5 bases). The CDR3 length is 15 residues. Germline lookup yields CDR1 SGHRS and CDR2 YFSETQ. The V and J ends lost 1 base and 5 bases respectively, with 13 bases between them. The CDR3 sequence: CASSLYVPRDNEQFF. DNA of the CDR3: TGCGCCAGCAGCTTGTACGTCCCGCGGGACAATGAGCAGTTCTTC.

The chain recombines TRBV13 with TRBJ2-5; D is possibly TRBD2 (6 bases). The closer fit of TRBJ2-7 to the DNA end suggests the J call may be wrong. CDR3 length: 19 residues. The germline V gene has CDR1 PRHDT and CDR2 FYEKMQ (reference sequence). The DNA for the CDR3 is TGTGCCAGCAGCTTATTGGCGTCTAGCGTCAGCGGAGGAGGGTACGAGCAGTACTTC. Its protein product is CASSLLASSVSGGGYEQYF.

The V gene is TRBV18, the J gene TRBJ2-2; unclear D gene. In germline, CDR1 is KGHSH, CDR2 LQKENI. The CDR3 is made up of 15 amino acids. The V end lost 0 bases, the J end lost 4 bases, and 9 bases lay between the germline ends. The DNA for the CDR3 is TGTGCCAGCTCACCACCAATGGAGATCACCGGGGAGCTGTTTTTT. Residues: CASSPPMEITGELFF. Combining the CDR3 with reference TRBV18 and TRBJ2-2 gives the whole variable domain NAGVMQNPRHLVRRRGQEARLRCSPMKGHSHVYWYRQLPEEGLKFMVYLQKENIIDESGMPKERFSAEFPKEGPSILRIQQVVRGDSAAYFCASSPPMEITGELFFGEGSRLTVL.

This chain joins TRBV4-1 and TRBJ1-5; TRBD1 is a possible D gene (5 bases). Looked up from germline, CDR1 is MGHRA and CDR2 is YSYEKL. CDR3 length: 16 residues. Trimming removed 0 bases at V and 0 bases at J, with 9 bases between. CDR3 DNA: TGCGCCAGCAGCCAAGATCGAGGGGATAGCAATCAGCCCCAGCATTTT. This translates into CASSQDRGDSNQPQHF.

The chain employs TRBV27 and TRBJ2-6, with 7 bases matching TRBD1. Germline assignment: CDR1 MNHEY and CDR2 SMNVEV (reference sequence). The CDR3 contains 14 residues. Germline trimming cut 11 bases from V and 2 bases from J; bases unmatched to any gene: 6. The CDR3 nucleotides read TGTGCCGGGCTTCAGGGGGCTGGGGCCAACGTCCTGACTTTC. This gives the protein CAGLQGAGANVLTF.

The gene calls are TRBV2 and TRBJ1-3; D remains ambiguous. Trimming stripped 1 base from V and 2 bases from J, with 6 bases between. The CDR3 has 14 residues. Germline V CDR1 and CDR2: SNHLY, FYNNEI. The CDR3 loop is CASSEVTTGNTIYF. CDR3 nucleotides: TGTGCCAGCAGTGAAGTAACTACTGGAAACACCATATATTTT. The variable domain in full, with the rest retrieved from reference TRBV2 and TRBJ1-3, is EPEVTQTPSHQVTQMGQEVILRCVPISNHLYFYWYRQILGQKVEFLVSFYNNEISEKSEIFDDQFSVERPDGSNFTLKIRSTKLEDSAMYFCASSEVTTGNTIYFGEGSWLTVV.

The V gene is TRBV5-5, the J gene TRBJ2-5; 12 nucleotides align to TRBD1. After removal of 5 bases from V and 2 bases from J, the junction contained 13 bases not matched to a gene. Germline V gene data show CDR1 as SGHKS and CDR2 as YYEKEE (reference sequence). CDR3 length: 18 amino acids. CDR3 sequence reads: CASSSGTGGTDLQETQYF. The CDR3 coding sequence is TGTGCCAGCAGTTCCGGGACAGGGGGCACCGATTTACAAGAGACCCAGTACTTC.

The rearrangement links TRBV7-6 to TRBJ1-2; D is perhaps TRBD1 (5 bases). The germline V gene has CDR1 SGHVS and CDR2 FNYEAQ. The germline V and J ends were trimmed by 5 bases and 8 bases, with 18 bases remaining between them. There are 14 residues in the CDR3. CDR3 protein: CASSLGTEIDGYTF. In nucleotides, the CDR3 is TGTGCCAGCAGCCTTGGGACCGAGATAGACGGCTACACCTTC.

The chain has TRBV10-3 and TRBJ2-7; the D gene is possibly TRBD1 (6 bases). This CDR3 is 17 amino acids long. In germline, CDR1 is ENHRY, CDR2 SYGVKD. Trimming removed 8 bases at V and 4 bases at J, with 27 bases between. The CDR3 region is CAISPSKAKGGQYEQYF. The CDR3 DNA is TGTGCCATCTCCCCCTCGAAGGCTAAAGGGGGTCAATACGAGCAGTACTTC.

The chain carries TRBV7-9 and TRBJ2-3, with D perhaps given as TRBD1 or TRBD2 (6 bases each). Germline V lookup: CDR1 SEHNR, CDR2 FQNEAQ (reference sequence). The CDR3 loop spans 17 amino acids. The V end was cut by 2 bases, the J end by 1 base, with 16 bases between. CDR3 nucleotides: TGTGCCAGCAGCTTAATCAGGAGGGGGGACGGCACAGATACGCAGTATTTT. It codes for CASSLIRRGDGTDTQYF.

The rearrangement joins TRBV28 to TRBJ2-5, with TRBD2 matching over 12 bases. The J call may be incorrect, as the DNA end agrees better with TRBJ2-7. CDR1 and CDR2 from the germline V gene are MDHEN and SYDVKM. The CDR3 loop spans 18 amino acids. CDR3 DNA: TGTGCCAGCAGTTTTGTCCTCTTACTAGCGGGAGGTTCCTACGAGCAGTACTTC. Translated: CASSFVLLLAGGSYEQYF.